This is a list of T cell receptor beta chains from one sample in a study of CD8+ T cells in alopecia areata. Profiled with immunoSEQ multiplex PCR; TCRdb holds only in-frame clones, not every one. Here the sample spans about 180,000 clones, 58% being singletons. Sequencing used CD4+ T cells sorted from blood, obtained at week 56, from a patient treated with tofacitinib. The source is a human donor with alopecia areata. CDR3s include the opening cysteine and the closing phenylalanine or tryptophan. The order of the fields is D gene, J gene, clone size, V gene, CDR3 DNA, CDR3 protein. The D gene is left open where the match is weak. Not all rows give a size; the values are once, few, many and, for expanded clones, a class.

d_call: .; j_call: TRBJ1-1; clone_size: .; v_call: TRBV5-1; cdr3_nt: TGCGCCAGCACTAAAAGCCCCGGGAGGGACCTCGAGGGCACTGAAGCTTTCTTT; cdr3_aa: CASTKSPGRDLEGTEAFF
d_call: .; j_call: TRBJ2-1; clone_size: .; v_call: TRBV30; cdr3_nt: TGTGCCTGGAGTGTAATAGGGAATGAGCAGTTCTTC; cdr3_aa: CAWSVIGNEQFF
d_call: TRBD1; j_call: TRBJ2-1; clone_size: .; v_call: TRBV5-1; cdr3_nt: TGCGCCAGCAGCACCCAGCCGGGACAGACATACAATGAGCAGTTCTTC; cdr3_aa: CASSTQPGQTYNEQFF
d_call: TRBD1; j_call: TRBJ1-2; clone_size: .; v_call: TRBV5-6; cdr3_nt: TGTGCCAGCACGATAGAGGACAGGGGGCGAGTTGGCTATGGCTACACCTTC; cdr3_aa: CASTIEDRGRVGYGYTF
d_call: TRBD1; j_call: TRBJ1-2; clone_size: .; v_call: TRBV15; cdr3_nt: TGTGCCACCAGCAGAGATCCGGGACAGGGCTATGGCTACACCTTC; cdr3_aa: CATSRDPGQGYGYTF
d_call: TRBD2; j_call: TRBJ2-5; clone_size: .; v_call: TRBV7-3; cdr3_nt: TGTGCCAGCAGCTCCCTGGCCCCTAGCGGCCAAGAGACCCAGTACTTC; cdr3_aa: CASSSLAPSGQETQYF
d_call: .; j_call: TRBJ1-6; clone_size: .; v_call: TRBV4-1; cdr3_nt: TGCGCCAGCAGCCAAGTCCGGGACACGTCACCCCTCCACTTT; cdr3_aa: CASSQVRDTSPLHF
d_call: .; j_call: TRBJ1-2; clone_size: .; v_call: TRBV4-2; cdr3_nt: TGTGCCAGCAGCCAAGCAGGCCTCTATGGCTACACCTTC; cdr3_aa: CASSQAGLYGYTF
d_call: TRBD1; j_call: TRBJ2-7; clone_size: once; v_call: TRBV4-2; cdr3_nt: TGTGCCAGCAGCCTGGTAGACAGGGACTCCTACGAGCAGTACTTC; cdr3_aa: CASSLVDRDSYEQYF
d_call: TRBD1; j_call: TRBJ1-2; clone_size: .; v_call: TRBV29-1; cdr3_nt: TGCAGCGTTGTCATCCATCAGGGGGCTAGTGGCTACACCTTC; cdr3_aa: CSVVIHQGASGYTF
d_call: TRBD1; j_call: TRBJ1-2; clone_size: .; v_call: TRBV7-2; cdr3_nt: TGTGCCAGCACAACCGGGACAGGGGGCGGCTACACCTTC; cdr3_aa: CASTTGTGGGYTF
d_call: TRBD1; j_call: TRBJ1-1; clone_size: .; v_call: TRBV7-3; cdr3_nt: TGTGCCAGCAGCCCCCTTGGGCGGACAGGTCTGGGGGACACTGAAGCTTTCTTT; cdr3_aa: CASSPLGRTGLGDTEAFF
d_call: TRBD1; j_call: TRBJ2-7; clone_size: .; v_call: TRBV25-1; cdr3_nt: TGTGCCAGCATGGACAGGTCCTCCTACGAGCAGTACTTC; cdr3_aa: CASMDRSSYEQYF
d_call: TRBD1; j_call: TRBJ1-2; clone_size: .; v_call: TRBV5-6; cdr3_nt: TGTGCCAGCCCCAAGGGACAGGGAATCGGCTACACCTTC; cdr3_aa: CASPKGQGIGYTF
d_call: .; j_call: TRBJ2-7; clone_size: few; v_call: TRBV23-1; cdr3_nt: TGCGCCAGCAGTCAATCGACAGGCCCTGGGGGGTTCCGCGAGCAGTACTTC; cdr3_aa: CASSQSTGPGGFREQYF
d_call: .; j_call: TRBJ2-5; clone_size: .; v_call: TRBV7-9; cdr3_nt: TGTGCCAGCGGCCAGAGGGGCCTACAATCCGAGACCCAGTACTTC; cdr3_aa: CASGQRGLQSETQYF
d_call: .; j_call: TRBJ2-7; clone_size: few; v_call: TRBV25-1; cdr3_nt: TGTGCCAGCAGTGAAGGCTACGAGCAGTACTTC; cdr3_aa: CASSEGYEQYF
d_call: .; j_call: TRBJ2-3; clone_size: .; v_call: TRBV7-6; cdr3_nt: TGTGCCAGCAGCTTAGTTGGGGAAACGCAGTATTTT; cdr3_aa: CASSLVGETQYF
d_call: .; j_call: TRBJ1-4; clone_size: .; v_call: TRBV15; cdr3_nt: TGTGCCACCAGCAGAGATAAGGGAACTAATGAAAAACTGTTTTTT; cdr3_aa: CATSRDKGTNEKLFF
d_call: .; j_call: TRBJ2-3; clone_size: .; v_call: TRBV14; cdr3_nt: TGTGCCAGCAGCCAAGCTTTAGAAGATACGCAGTATTTT; cdr3_aa: CASSQALEDTQYF
d_call: .; j_call: TRBJ1-2; clone_size: .; v_call: TRBV20-1; cdr3_nt: TGCAGTGCTAGGCCCCTACGTGGCTACACCTTC; cdr3_aa: CSARPLRGYTF
d_call: .; j_call: TRBJ1-3; clone_size: .; v_call: TRBV9; cdr3_nt: TGTGCCAGCAGCGGCGGGTGGACTGACACCATATATTTT; cdr3_aa: CASSGGWTDTIYF
d_call: .; j_call: TRBJ1-1; clone_size: .; v_call: TRBV19; cdr3_nt: TGTGCCAGTAGTATAAAGACTCAGGGATCTGAAGCTTTCTTT; cdr3_aa: CASSIKTQGSEAFF
d_call: TRBD1; j_call: TRBJ2-7; clone_size: few; v_call: TRBV5-6; cdr3_nt: TGTGCCAGCAGCAGACCGGGACAGGACTACGAGCAGTACTTC; cdr3_aa: CASSRPGQDYEQYF
d_call: .; j_call: TRBJ2-3; clone_size: .; v_call: TRBV5-1; cdr3_nt: TGCGCCAGCAGTCCTCCGCAGTCCACAGATACGCAGTATTTT; cdr3_aa: CASSPPQSTDTQYF
d_call: .; j_call: TRBJ2-3; clone_size: few; v_call: TRBV4-1; cdr3_nt: TGCGCCAGCAGCCAAGATCTGGTCAGCACAGATACGCAGTATTTT; cdr3_aa: CASSQDLVSTDTQYF
d_call: TRBD2; j_call: TRBJ2-5; clone_size: .; v_call: TRBV29-1; cdr3_nt: TGCAGCGTTGTGGCTAGCGGTGCACAAGAGACCCAGTACTTC; cdr3_aa: CSVVASGAQETQYF
d_call: TRBD1; j_call: TRBJ1-5; clone_size: few; v_call: TRBV25-1; cdr3_nt: TGTGCCAGCAGTGACTGGGACAGGGGGCTTCAGCCCCAGCATTTT; cdr3_aa: CASSDWDRGLQPQHF
d_call: TRBD1; j_call: TRBJ2-1; clone_size: few; v_call: TRBV11-2; cdr3_nt: TGTGCCAGCAGCTTAGTTGGACAGGGGATCCATGAGCAGTTCTTC; cdr3_aa: CASSLVGQGIHEQFF
d_call: .; j_call: TRBJ1-2; clone_size: few; v_call: TRBV5-4; cdr3_nt: TGTGCCAGCAGCTCGGGGGGTTATGGCTACACCTTC; cdr3_aa: CASSSGGYGYTF
d_call: .; j_call: TRBJ1-1; clone_size: few; v_call: TRBV5-1; cdr3_nt: TGCGCCAGCAGCTTGGGGTATCTGGGAACGAACACTGAAGCTTTCTTT; cdr3_aa: CASSLGYLGTNTEAFF
d_call: .; j_call: TRBJ1-3; clone_size: .; v_call: TRBV30; cdr3_nt: TGTGCCTGGGCGCCCGGGGCCTCTGGAAACACCATATATTTT; cdr3_aa: CAWAPGASGNTIYF
d_call: .; j_call: TRBJ1-5; clone_size: .; v_call: TRBV6-1; cdr3_nt: TGTGCCAGCAGTCGAAGCAATCAGCCCCAGCATTTT; cdr3_aa: CASSRSNQPQHF
d_call: TRBD1; j_call: TRBJ1-2; clone_size: few; v_call: TRBV27; cdr3_nt: TGTGCCAGCAGTCTAAGACAGGGCGATGGCTACACCTTC; cdr3_aa: CASSLRQGDGYTF
d_call: TRBD2; j_call: TRBJ2-3; clone_size: .; v_call: TRBV30; cdr3_nt: TGTGCCTGGATCCAACTAGCGGGGGGAACAGATACGCAGTATTTT; cdr3_aa: CAWIQLAGGTDTQYF
d_call: .; j_call: TRBJ2-7; clone_size: few; v_call: TRBV7-2; cdr3_nt: TGTGCCAGCAGCTCGCAGGGGGGAGCCTACGAGCAGTACTTC; cdr3_aa: CASSSQGGAYEQYF
d_call: TRBD2; j_call: TRBJ2-1; clone_size: .; v_call: TRBV6-5; cdr3_nt: TGTGCCAGCAGTTACTTAGGCGGGACTAGCAATGAGCAGTTCTTC; cdr3_aa: CASSYLGGTSNEQFF
d_call: .; j_call: TRBJ2-1; clone_size: .; v_call: TRBV6-1; cdr3_nt: TGTGCCAGCAGTGAAGCGCCCTACAGCGGCTCCTACAATGAGCAGTTCTTC; cdr3_aa: CASSEAPYSGSYNEQFF
d_call: TRBD2; j_call: TRBJ2-7; clone_size: .; v_call: TRBV5-1; cdr3_nt: TGCGCCAGCAGCATGCGGGGGGGCGAGGCGTACGAGCAGTACTTC; cdr3_aa: CASSMRGGEAYEQYF
d_call: .; j_call: TRBJ1-1; clone_size: once; v_call: TRBV23-1; cdr3_nt: TGCGCCAGCAGTCAATTTATCGGGCGGGGGAACACTGAAGCTTTCTTT; cdr3_aa: CASSQFIGRGNTEAFF
d_call: .; j_call: TRBJ2-5; clone_size: .; v_call: TRBV5-6; cdr3_nt: TGTGCCAGCAGTGGGTCCGGTGAGACCCAGTACTTC; cdr3_aa: CASSGSGETQYF
d_call: .; j_call: TRBJ2-5; clone_size: .; v_call: TRBV19; cdr3_nt: TGTGCCAGTACCCTGACACCCCGAGGGGGAGAGACCCAGTACTTC; cdr3_aa: CASTLTPRGGETQYF
d_call: .; j_call: TRBJ2-5; clone_size: .; v_call: TRBV7-2; cdr3_nt: TGTGCCAGCAGCCGAGGGGAGACCCAGTACTTC; cdr3_aa: CASSRGETQYF
d_call: .; j_call: TRBJ2-7; clone_size: many; v_call: TRBV6-6; cdr3_nt: TGTGCCAGCAGTTACACCCCAGGGTACGAGCAGTACTTC; cdr3_aa: CASSYTPGYEQYF
d_call: .; j_call: TRBJ1-1; clone_size: .; v_call: TRBV7-9; cdr3_nt: TGTGCCAGCAGCCCCGGGTCTGTCCCGAACACTGAAGCTTTCTTT; cdr3_aa: CASSPGSVPNTEAFF
d_call: .; j_call: TRBJ1-5; clone_size: .; v_call: TRBV2; cdr3_nt: TGTGCCAGCAGTGACAGGGGATTGAGCAATCAGCCCCAGCATTTT; cdr3_aa: CASSDRGLSNQPQHF
d_call: .; j_call: TRBJ2-6; clone_size: .; v_call: TRBV11-2; cdr3_nt: TGTGCCAGCAGCTCTACGCCCTCTGGGGCCAACGTCCTGACTTTC; cdr3_aa: CASSSTPSGANVLTF
d_call: TRBD2; j_call: TRBJ2-1; clone_size: .; v_call: TRBV4-1; cdr3_nt: TGCGCCAGCAGCCAAACCGGGACTAGCGGCGCAAGTGAGCAGTTCTTC; cdr3_aa: CASSQTGTSGASEQFF
d_call: .; j_call: TRBJ2-6; clone_size: .; v_call: TRBV2; cdr3_nt: TGTGCCAGCAGTAAACTAGTCTCTGGGGCCAACGTCCTGACTTTC; cdr3_aa: CASSKLVSGANVLTF
d_call: .; j_call: TRBJ2-6; clone_size: .; v_call: TRBV4-2; cdr3_nt: TGTGCCAGCAGCCAAGAAGGTTGGGGATCGTCTGGGGCCAACGTCCTGACTTTC; cdr3_aa: CASSQEGWGSSGANVLTF
d_call: .; j_call: TRBJ1-5; clone_size: .; v_call: TRBV7-8; cdr3_nt: TGTGCCAGCAGCTTATTGGGGTCTTCGGTCCCAAATCAGCCCCAGCATTTT; cdr3_aa: CASSLLGSSVPNQPQHF
d_call: .; j_call: TRBJ1-6; clone_size: .; v_call: TRBV2; cdr3_nt: TGTGCCAGTCGGGAAGATAAACCCCTCCACTTT; cdr3_aa: CASREDKPLHF
d_call: TRBD2; j_call: TRBJ2-3; clone_size: few; v_call: TRBV29-1; cdr3_nt: TGCAGCGTGGGGACTAGCGGAACAGATACGCAGTATTTT; cdr3_aa: CSVGTSGTDTQYF
d_call: .; j_call: TRBJ2-4; clone_size: once; v_call: TRBV18; cdr3_nt: TGTGCCAGCTCACCAAAGTCAGGTTCGAACATTCAGTACTTC; cdr3_aa: CASSPKSGSNIQYF